Each of the 32 T cell receptor beta chains below was sequenced from the same sample in a study of blood T cell repertoires in COVID-19. Clones were sequenced by immunoSEQ multiplex PCR, and TCRdb holds only the in-frame ones, with some missing. The sample yields some 85,000 clones, 80% seen once. The sequenced sample consisted of peripheral blood. The receptor source for this set is a woman older than 75 with acute or convalescent COVID-19.

The sample holds one count of this clone. The chain recombines TRBV6-5 with TRBJ2-5, with TRBD1 identical over 7 bases. The germline CDR1 and CDR2 sequences are MNHEY and SVGAGI. With 6 bases clipped from V and 5 bases from J, the junction kept 12 bases outside the gene matches. This CDR3 contains 15 residues. The DNA for the CDR3 is TGTGCCAGCAGAGCCGTCCAGGGGGTCGGGGAGACCCAGTACTTC. It yields the protein CASRAVQGVGETQYF.

For the CDR3, the DNA is TGTGCCAGCAGGAGGGAGGGAAAACTGTTTTTT. It yields the protein CASRREGKLFF. The chain links TRBV6-5 to TRBJ1-4; no firm D call. The CDR3 loop spans 11 amino acids. Germline V gives CDR1 MNHEY, CDR2 SVGAGI. V dropped 6 bases and J dropped 10 bases, with 9 bases sitting between them.

The gene calls are TRBV6-1 and TRBJ2-1; 8 positions match TRBD2. J lost 6 bases, V lost 3 bases, and 7 bases had no gene match. The CDR3 totals 15 residues. Germline V gene sequence: CDR1 MNHNS, CDR2 SASEGT. The CDR3 spells CASSDRGGTTNEQFF. The DNA for the CDR3 is TGTGCCAGCAGTGACCGCGGGGGGACGACCAATGAGCAGTTCTTC.

The chain joins TRBV2 to TRBJ1-5, with a tentative D call TRBD1 (6 bases). Germline-derived CDR1 and CDR2 are SNHLY and FYNNEI. Between the trimmed V and J ends, which lost 0 bases and 5 bases, there was a span of 11 bases. The CDR3 spans 15 residues. DNA for the CDR3: TGTGCCAGCAGTGAAGCGAGGGGGACACATCAGCCCCAGCATTTT. Its translation: CASSEARGTHQPQHF.

The rearrangement uses TRBV5-4 and TRBJ1-2; D is perhaps TRBD1 (6 bases). Germline CDR1 and CDR2: SGHNT and YYREEE (reference sequence). V lost 4 bases, J lost 0 bases, and 16 bases lay in between. CDR3 length equals 16 residues. The chain's CDR3 is CASSPNRDIANYGYTF. CDR3 in DNA: TGTGCCAGCAGCCCAAACCGGGACATTGCTAACTATGGCTACACCTTC.

The chain carries TRBV5-1 and TRBJ1-1, with a weak D call TRBD1 (5 bases). The germline CDR1 and CDR2 sequences are SGHRS and YFSETQ. The CDR3 has 17 amino acids. Trimming took off 5 bases at V and 0 bases at J, with 20 bases between the two ends. CDR3 bases: TGCGCCAGCAGGAGCTTAGGTTGGGGCGCAGTGAACACTGAAGCTTTCTTT. Protein: CASRSLGWGAVNTEAFF.

This clone was seen a few times. The chain recombines TRBV27 with TRBJ1-2, with TRBD1 matching 9 bases. V gave up 5 bases and J gave up 8 bases; unmatched junction bases: 3. Germline CDR1 MNHEY, CDR2 SMNVEV (reference sequence). This CDR3 spans 12 amino acids. CDR3 sequence reads: CASSATGGGYTF. As DNA, the CDR3 is TGTGCCAGCAGTGCCACAGGGGGCGGCTACACCTTC.

This clone is a singleton in its sample. This chain connects TRBV7-9 to TRBJ2-7; 8 positions match TRBD1. CDR1 and CDR2 (germline): SEHNR, FQNEAQ (reference sequence). V lost 5 bases and J lost 0; bases outside the gene matches: 18. This CDR3 contains 19 residues. The CDR3 loop reads CASSQITGGRTGSSYEQYF. As DNA, the CDR3 is TGTGCCAGCAGCCAGATCACCGGCGGACGGACAGGGAGCTCCTACGAGCAGTACTTC.

This clone was picked up one time. The chain recombines TRBV30 with TRBJ2-5, with 7 bases identical to TRBD2. The V gene end was trimmed by 3 bases and the J gene end by 9 bases; junction bases not matched to a gene: 10. Germline V gene data show CDR1 as GTSNPN and CDR2 as SVGIG (reference sequence). This CDR3 has 13 amino acids. CDR3 bases: TGTGCCTGGAGCCGGGGAGGCCGGGGGGCCCAGTACTTC. This translates into CAWSRGGRGAQYF.

The chain employs TRBV3-1 (or the pseudogene TRBV3-2) and TRBJ2-7; 7 nucleotides line up with TRBD1. There are 13 residues in the CDR3. Trimming removed 5 bases from V and 1 base from J; junction bases left unmatched: 2. CDR1 LGHDT and CDR2 YNNKEL come from the germline V gene (reference sequence). CDR3 sequence: CASSTGQSYEQYF. For the CDR3, the DNA is TGTGCCAGCAGCACGGGACAGTCCTACGAGCAGTACTTC.

The chain uses TRBV10-3 and TRBJ2-3; D is unclear. Germline V CDR1 and CDR2: ENHRY, SYGVKD. This CDR3 has 14 residues. The V end lost 7 bases, the J end lost 2 bases, and 13 bases lay between the germline ends. The CDR3 loop reads CAIMTSGATDTQYF. For the CDR3, the DNA is TGTGCCATCATGACCTCGGGTGCCACAGATACGCAGTATTTT.

The chain joins TRBV30 to TRBJ1-1, with D possibly TRBD1 on 5 matching bases. The CDR3 totals 13 residues. V gave up 4 bases and J gave up 5 bases, with 14 bases separating them. In germline, CDR1 is GTSNPN, CDR2 SVGIG (reference sequence). Here the CDR3 reads CAWMLWGRTEAFF. The CDR3 coding sequence is TGTGCCTGGATGCTTTGGGGCCGTACTGAAGCTTTCTTT.

The J gene is TRBJ2-7, the V gene TRBV7-2; tentative D call: TRBD1 (6 bases). Trimming stripped 5 bases from V and 0 bases from J, with 11 bases between. The CDR3 loop spans 14 amino acids. CDR1 and CDR2 from the germline V gene are SGHTA and FQGNSA. CDR3 protein: CASSTGQYSYEQYF. Here the CDR3 DNA reads TGTGCCAGCAGCACCGGACAGTACTCCTACGAGCAGTACTTC.

This clone was picked up one time. The chain has TRBV6-5 and TRBJ1-6; D uncertain. Germline V gene data show CDR1 as MNHEY and CDR2 as SVGAGI. Trimming left V 2 bases short and J 2 bases short, with 7 bases between. The CDR3 spans 15 residues. The CDR3 sequence: CASSYHGTYNSPLHF. Here the CDR3 DNA reads TGTGCCAGCAGTTACCACGGGACCTATAATTCACCCCTCCACTTT.

This chain's CDR3 is CASSYLQGHTEAFF. CDR3 nucleotide sequence: TGTGCCAGCAGCTACCTACAGGGGCACACTGAAGCTTTCTTT. The rearrangement links TRBV7-6 to TRBJ1-1, with TRBD1 matching over 7 bases. This CDR3 is built from 14 residues. The germline CDR1 and CDR2 sequences are SGHVS and FNYEAQ. With 4 bases clipped from V and 3 bases from J, the junction kept 5 bases outside the gene matches.

This chain connects TRBV24-1 to TRBJ2-3, with 10 bases matching TRBD1. The V segment lost 3 bases and the J segment 3 bases; nucleotides outside the gene matches: 5. The CDR3 runs to 16 residues. Germline CDR1 and CDR2: KGHDR and SFDVKD. CDR3 region: CATSDAGTGDTDTQYF. The CDR3 DNA is TGTGCCACCAGTGATGCCGGGACAGGGGATACAGATACGCAGTATTTT.

This rearrangement joins TRBV7-6 to TRBJ1-3, with D maybe TRBD1 (5 bases). Trimming shortened V by 3 bases and J by 4 bases, and 16 bases separated the two germline ends. Germline-derived CDR1 and CDR2 are SGHVS and FNYEAQ. This CDR3 is built from 16 residues. The chain's CDR3 is CASSLLPGGNGNTIYF. The CDR3 DNA follows: TGTGCCAGCAGCTTGCTCCCTGGGGGGAACGGAAACACCATATATTTT.

The V gene is TRBV5-1, the J gene TRBJ2-3, with 10 bases identical to TRBD2. Germline V gene lookup returns CDR1 SGHRS and CDR2 YFSETQ. V was pared by 5 bases and J by 4 bases, with 1 base of the junction left unmatched. The CDR3 sequence is 13 residues long. The CDR3 sequence: CASRTSGADTQYF. CDR3 nucleotides: TGCGCCAGCAGAACTAGCGGGGCAGATACGCAGTATTTT.

This clone showed up just once. V is TRBV6-6 and J is TRBJ2-2; D is unclear. This CDR3 is built from 14 residues. Germline CDR1 and CDR2: MNHNY and SVGAGI (reference sequence). V shed 2 bases and J shed 3 bases, with 7 bases lying between them. CDR3 loop: CASSYEHDTGELFF. DNA for the CDR3: TGTGCCAGCAGTTACGAACACGACACCGGGGAGCTGTTTTTT.

V is TRBV5-1 and J is TRBJ1-3, with TRBD1 as a possible D gene (6 bases). Looked up from germline, CDR1 is SGHRS and CDR2 is YFSETQ. V lost 4 bases and J 0 bases, leaving 14 bases between the germline ends. This CDR3 contains 16 residues. The CDR3: CASSTSGHFSGNTIYF. CDR3 sequence (DNA): TGCGCCAGCAGCACCTCGGGACATTTCTCTGGAAACACCATATATTTT.

This clone has only a few counts. CDR3 nucleotide sequence: TGCGCCAGCAGCTTGGCAGACAGCTTAAATCAGCCCCAGCATTTT. It yields the protein CASSLADSLNQPQHF. This chain links TRBV5-1 with TRBJ1-5, with D maybe TRBD1 (5 bases). The germline CDR1 and CDR2 sequences are SGHRS and YFSETQ. The CDR3 covers 15 residues. Trimming removed 0 bases at V and 4 bases at J, with 11 bases between.

The rearrangement links TRBV5-1 to TRBJ1-4; D unresolved. Per germline, CDR1 SGHRS and CDR2 YFSETQ. V lost 3 bases to trimming and J lost 0 bases, with 9 bases between them. This CDR3 spans 15 amino acids. The CDR3 DNA is TGCGCCAGCAGCTCGTCGGGAGCAACTAATGAAAAACTGTTTTTT. Its translation is CASSSSGATNEKLFF.

CDR3 DNA: TGTGCCAGCAGTCTACGGACAGGGGACTATCAGCCCCAGCATTTT. It yields the protein CASSLRTGDYQPQHF. V is TRBV6-6 and J is TRBJ1-5; 9 bases match TRBD1. V gave up 5 bases and J gave up 5 bases; unmatched junction bases: 7. This CDR3 comprises 15 residues. Germline loops: CDR1 MNHNY, CDR2 SVGAGI (reference sequence).

The V and J genes are TRBV4-2 and TRBJ1-2; TRBD1 might be the D (5 bases). The CDR3 length is 13 residues. V lost 0 bases to trimming and J lost 8 bases, with 10 bases between them. The germline V gene has CDR1 LGHNA and CDR2 YNFKEQ. The CDR3 bases are TGTGCCAGCAGCCAAGATCGGACACTCGGCTACACCTTC. It yields the protein CASSQDRTLGYTF.

The chain employs TRBV11-2 and TRBJ2-1; 15 bases match TRBD2. The V gene end was trimmed by 3 bases and the J gene end by 7 bases; junction bases not matched to a gene: 10. The CDR3 consists of 18 residues. Germline V lookup: CDR1 SGHAT, CDR2 FQNNGV. CDR3 residues: CASSFFGLAGGPGNEQFF. The CDR3 DNA is TGTGCCAGCAGCTTTTTTGGACTAGCGGGAGGGCCAGGTAATGAGCAGTTCTTC.

The genes are TRBV5-1 and TRBJ2-7, with 9 nucleotides matching TRBD2. The CDR3 consists of 16 residues. The V gene's germline CDR1 is SGHRS and CDR2 YFSETQ. The junction had 11 bases not matched to a gene; V was cut back by 4 bases and J by 3 bases. The CDR3 DNA sequence: TGCGCCAGCAGCCTGACTTCGGGTAGCGGGGGCTACGAGCAGTACTTC. Residues: CASSLTSGSGGYEQYF.

V is TRBV2 and J is TRBJ1-2; D remains unclear. The CDR3 has 13 amino acids. Germline V gene lookup returns CDR1 SNHLY and CDR2 FYNNEI. With 6 bases removed from V and 7 bases from J, the gap between germline ends came to 15 bases. CDR3 residues: CASSRTPGGGYTF. The CDR3, as DNA: TGTGCCAGCAGCCGAACCCCGGGAGGTGGCTACACCTTC.

The chain uses TRBV19 and TRBJ1-2; 8 bases fit TRBD1. This CDR3 spans 14 amino acids. CDR1 and CDR2 (germline): LNHDA, SQIVND (reference sequence). Here the CDR3 DNA reads TGTGGCACCTCGAACAGGGGGAGGTCAAATGGCTACACCTTC. Its translation is CGTSNRGRSNGYTF.

This clone is a singleton in its sample. DNA of the CDR3: TGTGCCAGCAGCTCTGACTCATACAATGAGCAGTTCTTC. Translation gives CASSSDSYNEQFF. The V and J genes are TRBV7-3 and TRBJ2-1; no firm D call. With 4 bases removed from V and 4 bases from J, the gap between germline ends came to 8 bases. This CDR3 has 13 amino acids. From germline, CDR1 is SGHTA and CDR2 FQGTGA.

V is TRBV5-1 and J is TRBJ1-2, with unresolved D. CDR3 size: 15 residues. Per germline, CDR1 SGHRS and CDR2 YFSETQ. V lost 0 bases, J lost 3 bases, and 12 bases lay in between. Here the CDR3 reads CASSLGTLADYGYTF. Here the CDR3 DNA reads TGCGCCAGCAGCTTGGGGACCCTAGCCGACTATGGCTACACCTTC.

This chain connects TRBV7-9 to TRBJ1-3; the match to TRBD1 covers 8 bases. CDR1 and CDR2 (germline): SEHNR, FQNEAQ (reference sequence). The junction had 5 bases not matched to a gene; V was cut back by 4 bases and J by 0 bases. The CDR3 is 16 residues long. CDR3 in amino acids: CASSSRTGNSGNTIYF. The CDR3 coding sequence is TGTGCCAGCAGCTCGAGGACAGGGAACTCTGGAAACACCATATATTTT. The variable domain in full, completed from reference TRBV7-9 and TRBJ1-3, reads DTGVSQNPRHKITKRGQNVTFRCDPISEHNRLYWYRQTLGQGPEFLTYFQNEAQLEKSRLLSDRFSAERPKGSFSTLEIQRTEQGDSAMYLCASSSRTGNSGNTIYFGEGSWLTVV.

The chain recombines TRBV21-1 with TRBJ2-5; no check of the table's D call, TRBD2, against the DNA was made. TRBV21-1 corresponds to a pseudogene. There are 17 residues in the CDR3. CDR3 loop: CASSLRPSRAGVETQYF. Written as DNA, the CDR3 is TGTGCCAGCAGCCTCCGACCGAGCCGGGCGGGAGTAGAGACCCAGTACTTC.